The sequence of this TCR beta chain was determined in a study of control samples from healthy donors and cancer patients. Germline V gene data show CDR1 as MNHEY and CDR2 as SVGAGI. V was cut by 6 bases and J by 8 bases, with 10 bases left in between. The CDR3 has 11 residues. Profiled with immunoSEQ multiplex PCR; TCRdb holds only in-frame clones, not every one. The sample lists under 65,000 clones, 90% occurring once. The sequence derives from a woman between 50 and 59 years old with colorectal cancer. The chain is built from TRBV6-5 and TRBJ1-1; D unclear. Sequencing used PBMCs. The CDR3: CASSALEEAFF. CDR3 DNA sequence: TGTGCCAGCAGCGCTCTGGAGGAAGCTTTCTTT.